This TCR beta chain originates from a study of response to subunit inactivated influenza vaccine. Findings of the study overall: The authors offered the suggestion that each seasonal influenza vaccination recruits few new T cells.

Turning to this clonotype: Its matching antigen is unknown.

TCRdb redid the calling of the RT-PCR reads with MiXCR, one entry per CDR3 protein. The sample records approximately 490,000 distinct CDR3 sequences, around 7.7% being singletons. Per germline, CDR1 DFQATT and CDR2 SNEGSKA (reference sequence). The CDR3 contains 13 residues. Germline trimming cut 2 bases from V and 3 bases from J; bases unmatched to any gene: 4. The source was PBMCs from blood, collected about 24 months after vaccination. The chain has TRBV20-1 and TRBJ2-7, with TRBD2 matching over 7 bases. The clonotype was recovered from a man aged 45 to 75 who received an inactivated influenza vaccine. This CDR3 reads CSARRAGIYEQYF. The CDR3 DNA follows: TGCAGTGCTAGACGAGCGGGGATCTACGAGCAGTACTTC.